Listed below are T cell receptor beta chains from one sample, sequenced in a study of cytomegalovirus exposure and HLA in healthy donors. Profiled with immunoSEQ multiplex PCR; TCRdb holds only in-frame clones, not every one. The data contain around 94,000 clones, around 66% of them seen just once; the ten biggest clones take up 3% to 5%. The source material was PBMCs. These receptors originate from a man aged 30 to 39 in good health and CMV-seronegative. The CDR3 runs from the conserved cysteine through the conserved F or W.

TRBV18	CASSPPNSGGTNEQFF
TRBV7-3	CASSSSTGEAFF
TRBV7-8	CASSLYRGQGDSPPHF
TRBV10-1	CASSPTGYYEQYF
TRBV19	CASSLSVVPYEQYF
TRBV7-2	CASSLDGWASNEKLFF
TRBV5-1	CASSLAGGAQAFF
TRBV19	CASSIALTHRLSYEQYF
TRBV9	CASSVGAGDSYEQYF
TRBV6-5	CASGDRGQYEQYF
TRBV10-3	CAITSSGGFTDTQYF
TRBV5-4	CASSLRTGKNEKLFF
TRBV27	CASSLSTVAGGREQFF
TRBV4-1	CASSQEGTVYNEQFF
TRBV5-1	CASSFSAVSYEQYF
TRBV15	CATSREAGKNEKLFF
TRBV7-9	CSSSLEREGPRF
TRBV7-9	CASSQGGRNTIYF
TRBV7-3	CASSLTQLAGGYNEQFF
TRBV9	CASSDQDRAYEQYF
TRBV23-1	CASSHPRQETQPQHF
TRBV28	CASSFLGAQYEQFF
TRBV27	CASRWTGGFKNEKLFF
TRBV6-5	CASSYYDRINSPLHF
TRBV2	CAWGLAGLGGQFF
TRBV11-2	CASSLAGQIARYGYTF
TRBV7-8	CASKLAGGGNEQFF
TRBV19	CASSGLAYEQYF
TRBV30	CAWSVLGGYQPQHF
TRBV27	CASSFGGMNTEAFF
TRBV5-5	CASSPRESEETQYF
TRBV9	CASSARVLDSQYF
TRBV27	CASSEGTVSGNTIYF
TRBV2	CASRPDREKGYTF
TRBV5-1	CASSPDRAFDGYTF
TRBV7-3	CASSPQGGALPGNTIYF
TRBV2	CASSESQGGEQFF
TRBV10-1	CASRHITYEQYF
TRBV19	CASSIAARLDRGEQYF
TRBV5-4	CASSLAGGTAANYSYTF
TRBV5-1	CASSLGPRDNEQFF
TRBV10-3	CAILLVSLGEQFF
TRBV19	CASSIGGRASTDTQYF
TRBV27	CASSLWVGLATYEQYF
TRBV27	CASSSRHRPNTGELFF